This passage covers 13 T cell receptor beta chains from one sample sequenced in a study of T cells in women clearing cervical HPV infection. Here immunoSEQ multiplex PCR was the method, and the copy in TCRdb shows in-frame clones only, minus some. Its table records about 20,000 clones. Sequenced sample: blood buffy coat. The receptors derive from a woman aged 18 to 75 with a cervical HPV16 infection that either progressed to CIN3+ or cleared (not recorded which).

A remark on this clone: With the read ending 3 residues before the CDR3 end, the germline J gene is used to fill in that end. This rearrangement joins TRBV12-3 or TRBV12-4 to TRBJ1-5, with D maybe TRBD1 (6 bases). V gave up 5 bases and J gave up 6 bases, with 11 bases separating them. CDR3 length: 13 amino acids. The covered CDR3 bases are TGTGCCAGCAGTGGGACATTTGGTCAGCCC. This sequence encodes CASSGTFGQP. The whole CDR3 reads CASSGTFGQPQHF.

With respect to this clone: The read halts 3 residues ahead of the CDR3 end, with the missing end drawn from the germline J gene. The chain employs TRBV5-1 and TRBJ1-4; D perhaps matches TRBD1 (6 bases). The V gene's germline CDR1 is SGHRS and CDR2 YFSETQ. The CDR3 extends over 15 amino acids. Trimming left V 0 bases short and J 1 base short, with 7 bases between. CDR3 bases read: TGCGCCAGCAGCTTGGCACAGGGAACTAATGAAAAA. Protein: CASSLAQGTNEK. The CDR3 as a whole reads CASSLAQGTNEKLFF.

A word on this clone: The read is 3 residues too short to cover the CDR3 end, so that end is filled in from the germline J gene. The chain recombines TRBV19 with TRBJ1-2; D gene ambiguous. This CDR3 is 14 amino acids long. Trimming stripped 0 bases from V and 4 bases from J, with 9 bases between. CDR1 and CDR2 from the germline V gene are LNHDA and SQIVND (reference sequence). The covered CDR3 bases are TGTGCCAGTAGTATAGACCTAATGAGCTATGGC. Translation: CASSIDLMSYG. The entire CDR3 is CASSIDLMSYGYTF.

With respect to this clone: The CDR3 end falls 3 residues outside the read, so it is completed with the germline J gene. The chain links TRBV19 to TRBJ1-2, with D hard to call. The germline CDR1 and CDR2 sequences are LNHDA and SQIVND (reference sequence). V dropped 1 base and J dropped 3 bases, with 12 bases sitting between them. This CDR3 is 15 amino acids long. Incomplete CDR3 DNA: TGTGCCAGTAGTATAGGTCGGCAGGAGTACTATGGC. Protein sequence: CASSIGRQEYYG. The full CDR3 is CASSIGRQEYYGYTF.

As to this clone: The read terminates 3 residues before the CDR3 end, so the remaining end is supplied by the germline J gene. Other DNA sequences in this sample translate to the same CDR3. The V call is TRBV7-9, the J call TRBJ1-6; 7 positions match TRBD1. The CDR3 is 14 amino acids. Germline CDR1 SEHNR, CDR2 FQNEAQ (reference sequence). J lost 7 bases, V lost 2 bases, and 2 bases had no gene match. Partial CDR3 DNA: TGTGCCAGCAGCTTATCGGACAGGAATTCACCC. Translation gives CASSLSDRNSP. The whole CDR3 protein reads CASSLSDRNSPLHF.

A remark on this clone: Read sequence stops 3 residues before the CDR3 end, and the germline J gene provides the missing end. V gene TRBV5-1 combines with J gene TRBJ2-5, with 16 bases lining up with TRBD2. CDR1 is SGHRS, CDR2 YFSETQ, per germline. After removal of 3 bases from V and 5 bases from J, the junction contained 7 bases not matched to a gene. This CDR3 is built from 17 residues. CDR3 region: CASSSGTSGGALETQYF. CDR3 DNA (partial): TGCGCCAGCAGCTCAGGGACTAGCGGGGGGGCTCTGGAGACC.

In regard to this clone: The read halts 3 residues ahead of the CDR3 end, with the missing end drawn from the germline J gene. This chain joins TRBV6-4 and TRBJ2-7; D might be TRBD2 (6 bases). This CDR3 is built from 13 residues. Germline-derived CDR1 and CDR2 are MRHNA and SNTAGT. Trimming removed 2 bases from V and 1 base from J, with 6 bases in between. CDR3 bases read: TGTGCCAGCAGTGACGGGACTTCCTACGAG. Translating it yields CASSDGTSYE. In full, the CDR3 reads CASSDGTSYEQYF.

A remark on this clone: Read sequence stops 3 residues before the CDR3 end, and the germline J gene provides the missing end. The chain employs TRBV5-1 and TRBJ2-5; TRBD2 aligns across 14 bases. The CDR3 totals 17 residues. V trimming: 0 bases; J trimming: 2 bases; junction bases outside the gene matches: 3. Germline-derived CDR1 and CDR2 are SGHRS and YFSETQ. The CDR3 sequence: CASSLETSGGGQETQYF. The sequenced part of the CDR3 DNA is TGCGCCAGCAGCTTGGAGACTAGCGGGGGGGGACAAGAGACC.

Concerning this clone: The read stops 3 residues short of the end of the CDR3; the missing end is completed from the germline J gene. V usage is TRBV7-9 and J usage is TRBJ1-1; TRBD1 might be the D (5 bases). Germline lookup yields CDR1 SEHNR and CDR2 FQNEAQ (reference sequence). CDR3 length: 14 amino acids. Trimming took 1 base from V and 0 from J, leaving 6 bases between them. CDR3 sequence reads: CASSLGQMNTEAFF. The DNA read from the CDR3 is TGTGCCAGCAGCTTAGGACAGATGAACACTGAA.

Points on this clone: The CDR3 end falls 3 residues outside the read, so it is completed with the germline J gene. This chain links TRBV19 with TRBJ2-1; D unresolved. Germline-derived CDR1 and CDR2 are LNHDA and SQIVND (reference sequence). The germline V and J ends were trimmed by 7 bases and 7 bases, with 11 bases remaining between them. The CDR3 spans 12 residues. The DNA read from the CDR3 is TGTGCCAGTAATAAGGGCTGGAATGAG. It codes for CASNKGWNE. The entire CDR3 protein reads CASNKGWNEQFF. The full variable domain, in which reference TRBV19 and TRBJ2-1 provide the parts outside the CDR3, is DGGITQSPKYLFRKEGQNVTLSCEQNLNHDAMYWYRQDPGQGLRLIYYSQIVNDFQKGDIAEGYSVSREKKESFPLTVTSAQKNPTAFYLCASNKGWNEQFFGPGTRLTVL.

Details on this clone: Read coverage stops 3 residues before the CDR3 terminus; the germline J gene supplies the remainder. The V and J genes are TRBV4-2 and TRBJ2-7; 8 bases agree with TRBD1. Germline assignment: CDR1 LGHNA and CDR2 YNFKEQ. The CDR3 covers 15 residues. V was pared by 0 bases and J by 0 bases, with 1 base of the junction left unmatched. Partial CDR3 DNA: TGTGCCAGCAGCCAAGAAGGACAGGGCTCCTACGAG. This gives the protein CASSQEGQGSYE. In full, the CDR3 reads CASSQEGQGSYEQYF.

Of note for this clone: The sequence runs out 3 residues before the end of the CDR3; the remainder is reconstructed from the germline J gene. The chain couples TRBV5-6 to TRBJ2-7, with 9 bases aligning to TRBD1. The trim removed 4 bases at V and 4 bases at J, leaving 6 bases unmatched. Germline V CDR1 and CDR2: SGHDT, YYEEEE. The CDR3 is 14 residues long. The sequenced part of the CDR3 DNA is TGTGCCAGCAGCCCGGGACAGGGCAATTACGAG. Translating it yields CASSPGQGNYE. In full, the CDR3 reads CASSPGQGNYEQYF.

Note on this clone: From the germline J gene comes the end of the CDR3, since the read stops 3 residues before it. The chain combines TRBV2 with TRBJ1-5, with D tentatively TRBD1 (5 bases). V lost 4 bases, J lost 3 bases, and 10 bases lay in between. CDR3 length: 14 amino acids. CDR1 and CDR2 (germline): SNHLY, FYNNEI. CDR3 region: CASSVGVFNQPQHF. CDR3 bases read: TGTGCCAGCAGTGTAGGGGTATTCAATCAGCCC. The full variable domain, completed using reference TRBV2 and TRBJ1-5, is EPEVTQTPSHQVTQMGQEVILRCVPISNHLYFYWYRQILGQKVEFLVSFYNNEISEKSEIFDDQFSVERPDGSNFTLKIRSTKLEDSAMYFCASSVGVFNQPQHFGDGTRLSIL.